This TCR beta chain was retrieved from a study of T cell repertoires in cytomegalovirus infection. This clonotype was seen ten or more times. The antigen remains unidentified. Whole-study findings and limits: There were carriers of CMV plus the relevant HLA, and cumulative public TCR beta family frequency identified them.

Each CDR3 protein is one row after TCRdb ran MiXCR on the reads. The table lists 200,000 to 300,000 distinct CDR3 sequences, roughly 6.5% of them singletons. This CDR3 region has 14 residues. Germline V gene data show CDR1 as SGHRS and CDR2 as YFSETQ. V was shortened by 2 bases and J by 7 bases, with 12 bases between the two germline ends. This receptor was taken from a human donor in good health (CMV status not recorded). Some clones in this sample may be carry-over from other donors' samples. Sequencing input: PBMCs. The J gene is TRBJ1-4, the V gene TRBV5-1; D is ambiguous. The CDR3 region has the DNA TGCGCCAGCAGCTTATATGCCCCTTTTGAAAAACTGTTTTTT. The encoded protein is CASSLYAPFEKLFF.